Listed below are T cell receptor beta chains from one sample, sequenced in a study of beta chain features in type 1 diabetes. Clones were sequenced by immunoSEQ multiplex PCR, and TCRdb holds only the in-frame ones, with some missing. Of 200,000 to 300,000 clones listed, approximately 15% were seen once; the top ten hold just under 0.02%. The sample comprised naive CD4+ T cells from blood. The receptors were sampled from a man aged 30 to 39 with type 1 diabetes. The CDR3 runs from the conserved cysteine through the conserved F or W. Fields, in order: clone size, D gene, J gene, V gene, CDR3 protein, CDR3 DNA. D genes are given only for firm matches. A clone size is listed for some rows: how often the clone was seen (once, few, many), or a class if it is expanded.

abundance: -; d_gene: TRBD1; j_gene: TRBJ2-1; v_gene: TRBV19; CDR3aa: CASRWTGYIGLPTYNEQFF; CDR3nt: TGTGCCAGTAGATGGACAGGGTATATCGGACTCCCTACCTACAATGAGCAGTTCTTC
abundance: -; d_gene: -; j_gene: TRBJ1-2; v_gene: TRBV5-5; CDR3aa: CASSLSGAYGYTF; CDR3nt: TGTGCCAGCAGCTTGTCAGGGGCCTATGGCTACACCTTC
abundance: -; d_gene: TRBD1; j_gene: TRBJ2-7; v_gene: TRBV4-1; CDR3aa: CASSQAAGQDVYEQYF; CDR3nt: TGCGCCAGCAGCCAAGCCGCGGGACAGGACGTCTACGAGCAGTACTTC
abundance: -; d_gene: TRBD1; j_gene: TRBJ1-1; v_gene: TRBV5-1; CDR3aa: CASSSRTGRGTEAFF; CDR3nt: TGCGCCAGCAGCTCCCGGACAGGGCGGGGGACTGAAGCTTTCTTT
abundance: few; d_gene: TRBD2; j_gene: TRBJ2-1; v_gene: TRBV6-1; CDR3aa: CASSEASGDAPQFF; CDR3nt: TGTGCCAGCAGTGAGGCTAGCGGGGACGCCCCCCAGTTCTTC
abundance: few; d_gene: TRBD2; j_gene: TRBJ2-3; v_gene: TRBV11-2; CDR3aa: CASSFRTSGRAADTQYF; CDR3nt: TGTGCCAGCAGCTTTAGGACTAGCGGGAGGGCCGCTGATACGCAGTATTTT
abundance: -; d_gene: -; j_gene: TRBJ2-5; v_gene: TRBV11-2; CDR3aa: CASSLDFWTRAGAQYF; CDR3nt: TGTGCCAGCAGCTTAGATTTTTGGACTCGGGCTGGCGCCCAGTACTTC
abundance: -; d_gene: TRBD1; j_gene: TRBJ2-5; v_gene: TRBV6-1; CDR3aa: CASSDNRGRQETQYF; CDR3nt: TGTGCCAGCAGTGACAACAGGGGGCGTCAAGAGACCCAGTACTTC
abundance: -; d_gene: TRBD1; j_gene: TRBJ1-2; v_gene: TRBV7-2; CDR3aa: CASSLETGVNYGYTF; CDR3nt: TGTGCCAGCAGCCTAGAGACAGGGGTAAACTATGGCTACACCTTC
abundance: -; d_gene: TRBD2; j_gene: TRBJ2-7; v_gene: TRBV4-1; CDR3aa: CASSQDPGLAGGPTYEQYF; CDR3nt: TGCGCCAGCAGCCAAGATCCGGGACTAGCGGGAGGGCCGACCTACGAGCAGTACTTC
abundance: -; d_gene: -; j_gene: TRBJ1-4; v_gene: TRBV6-1; CDR3aa: CAAGGFLVLFF; CDR3nt: TGTGCCGCCGGAGGATTCCTCGTGCTGTTTTTT
abundance: -; d_gene: TRBD1; j_gene: TRBJ1-5; v_gene: TRBV19; CDR3aa: CASSIGRQGAQHF; CDR3nt: TGTGCCAGTAGTATAGGTCGGCAGGGGGCCCAGCATTTT
abundance: few; d_gene: -; j_gene: TRBJ2-7; v_gene: TRBV5-4; CDR3aa: CASSFIGGLYRSYEQYF; CDR3nt: TGTGCCAGCAGCTTTATCGGAGGATTGTATCGTAGCTACGAGCAGTACTTC
abundance: -; d_gene: -; j_gene: TRBJ2-3; v_gene: TRBV9; CDR3aa: CASSVEQRADTQYF; CDR3nt: TGTGCCAGCAGCGTAGAACAGAGAGCAGATACGCAGTATTTT
abundance: few; d_gene: TRBD1; j_gene: TRBJ2-2; v_gene: TRBV4-1; CDR3aa: CASSQGDRGYTGELFF; CDR3nt: TGCGCCAGCAGCCAGGGGGACAGGGGATACACCGGGGAGCTGTTTTTT
abundance: few; d_gene: -; j_gene: TRBJ2-6; v_gene: TRBV5-4; CDR3aa: CASSSRSSGANVLTF; CDR3nt: TGTGCCAGCAGCTCCCGTTCCTCTGGGGCCAACGTCCTGACTTTC
abundance: few; d_gene: -; j_gene: TRBJ2-7; v_gene: TRBV11-2; CDR3aa: CASSSGLGYEQYF; CDR3nt: TGTGCCAGCAGCTCAGGGTTGGGTTACGAGCAGTACTTC
abundance: few; d_gene: -; j_gene: TRBJ1-2; v_gene: TRBV19; CDR3aa: CASSRGLGNGYTF; CDR3nt: TGTGCCAGTAGCAGAGGACTGGGGAATGGCTACACCTTC
abundance: few; d_gene: -; j_gene: TRBJ2-3; v_gene: TRBV15; CDR3aa: CATSLGGGTDTQYF; CDR3nt: TGTGCCACCAGCCTAGGGGGGGGCACAGATACGCAGTATTTT
abundance: -; d_gene: -; j_gene: TRBJ1-2; v_gene: TRBV5-1; CDR3aa: CASSPGGLDYGYTF; CDR3nt: TGCGCCAGCAGCCCTGGTGGACTCGACTATGGCTACACCTTC
abundance: -; d_gene: -; j_gene: TRBJ2-5; v_gene: TRBV18; CDR3aa: CASSPPVRETQYF; CDR3nt: TGTGCCAGCTCACCACCGGTCAGAGAGACCCAGTACTTC
abundance: few; d_gene: TRBD2; j_gene: TRBJ2-5; v_gene: TRBV6-5; CDR3aa: CASSLGLAGWEQYF; CDR3nt: TGTGCCAGCAGTCTAGGACTAGCGGGTTGGGAGCAGTACTTC
abundance: -; d_gene: -; j_gene: TRBJ2-1; v_gene: TRBV29-1; CDR3aa: CSVGNSDNEQFF; CDR3nt: TGCAGCGTTGGTAATTCGGACAATGAGCAGTTCTTC
abundance: few; d_gene: TRBD2; j_gene: TRBJ2-5; v_gene: TRBV4-2; CDR3aa: CASSATTGLGLETQYF; CDR3nt: TGTGCCAGCAGCGCAACAACGGGACTAGGTTTGGAGACCCAGTACTTC
abundance: -; d_gene: TRBD2; j_gene: TRBJ2-3; v_gene: TRBV30; CDR3aa: CAWNTGQGGLVRTDTQYF; CDR3nt: TGTGCCTGGAACACGGGGCAGGGAGGGCTGGTGCGCACAGATACGCAGTATTTT
abundance: few; d_gene: TRBD2; j_gene: TRBJ2-3; v_gene: TRBV30; CDR3aa: CAWRRGGSTDTQYF; CDR3nt: TGTGCCTGGAGACGGGGGGGAAGCACAGATACGCAGTATTTT
abundance: -; d_gene: TRBD1; j_gene: TRBJ2-3; v_gene: TRBV7-7; CDR3aa: CASSLRTGHTQYF; CDR3nt: TGTGCTAGCAGCTTACGGACAGGCCATACGCAGTATTTT
abundance: -; d_gene: -; j_gene: TRBJ2-6; v_gene: TRBV15; CDR3aa: CATSARADGGISGANVLTF; CDR3nt: TGTGCCACCAGCGCCCGGGCCGACGGCGGGATTTCTGGGGCCAACGTCCTGACTTTC
abundance: -; d_gene: TRBD1; j_gene: TRBJ1-2; v_gene: TRBV2; CDR3aa: CATRKGGTGDYGYTF; CDR3nt: TGTGCCACTCGTAAAGGCGGGACAGGGGACTATGGCTACACCTTC
abundance: few; d_gene: -; j_gene: TRBJ2-7; v_gene: TRBV6-1; CDR3aa: CASSERELAEQYF; CDR3nt: TGTGCCAGCAGTGAAAGAGAATTAGCCGAGCAGTACTTC
abundance: -; d_gene: TRBD2; j_gene: TRBJ2-1; v_gene: TRBV7-9; CDR3aa: CASSLVTSGSNEQFF; CDR3nt: TGTGCCAGCAGCTTAGTAACTAGCGGGAGCAATGAGCAGTTCTTC